The next 13 T cell receptor beta chains were all read from a single sample in a study of PD-1 blockade in classical Hodgkin lymphoma. Generated by immunoSEQ multiplex PCR, the TCRdb table keeps only in-frame clones and is missing some. The sample yields about 32,000 clones, roughly four fifths seen once. Time point: cycle 4 day 1 (C4D1), after 6 weeks of nivolumab. Relapses following autologous stem cell transplantation were seen in all patients, with brentuximab vedotin exposure varying. Specimen: peripheral blood mononuclear cells (PBMCs), collected before the fourth cycle of nivolumab. Receptors originate from a human donor with classical Hodgkin lymphoma.

This clone was observed a handful of times. V gene TRBV29-1 combines with J gene TRBJ1-1; 10 bases match TRBD1. The CDR3 covers 13 residues. Germline V gives CDR1 SQVTM, CDR2 ANQGSEA. Losses at the gene ends were 4 bases for V and 6 bases for J; bases not matched to a gene: 5. The CDR3 region is CSVVGDRGPEAFF. The CDR3, as DNA: TGCAGCGTTGTTGGGGACAGGGGACCTGAAGCTTTCTTT.

This chain joins TRBV15 and TRBJ1-3; D gene ambiguous. With 3 bases removed from V and 0 bases from J, the gap between germline ends came to 12 bases. The CDR3 spans 16 residues. Per the germline V gene, CDR1 is LNHNV and CDR2 is YYDKDF (reference sequence). The CDR3 coding sequence is TGTGCCACCAGCAGGGACGTCCGGTTCTCTGGAAACACCATATATTTT. Protein: CATSRDVRFSGNTIYF.

This chain joins TRBV11-3 and TRBJ1-1; weak D call: TRBD1 (6 bases). V was trimmed by 5 bases and J by 5 bases, leaving 15 bases between them. CDR1 SGHNT and CDR2 YENEEA come from the germline V gene. CDR3 length: 14 residues. The CDR3 DNA sequence: TGTGCCAGCAGCGGGGACAACGAGGGGACTGAAGCTTTCTTT. It codes for CASSGDNEGTEAFF.

The chain couples TRBV7-2 to TRBJ1-3; TRBD1 is a possible D gene (5 bases). V lost 0 bases and J lost 2, with 8 bases in between. This CDR3 is 15 amino acids long. Germline V gene lookup returns CDR1 SGHTA and CDR2 FQGNSA. In DNA form, the CDR3 reads TGTGCCAGCAGCTTAGCGGAGGGGCCTGGAAACACCATATATTTT. Amino acids: CASSLAEGPGNTIYF.

The genes are TRBV28 and TRBJ2-1; D is uncertain. The germline V gene has CDR1 MDHEN and CDR2 SYDVKM. The ends were cut back, 6 bases at V and 0 bases at J, with 12 bases in the middle. This CDR3 is built from 15 residues. CDR3 region: CASSRPLLSYNEQFF. The CDR3, as DNA: TGTGCCAGCAGCCGTCCTCTACTCTCCTACAATGAGCAGTTCTTC.

Here the CDR3 DNA reads TGTGCTAGTGGTTTGGGCGGAGGGGGAAGTACGGCTTTTTACACTGAAGCTTTCTTT. Its protein product is CASGLGGGGSTAFYTEAFF. This chain connects TRBV12-5 to TRBJ1-1; tentatively, D is TRBD1 (6 bases). The CDR3 runs 19 residues. Trimming pared 1 base from V and 3 bases from J, leaving 24 bases between. Looked up from germline, CDR1 is LGHNT and CDR2 is FRNRAP.

This clone was picked up a small number of times. The genes are TRBV2 and TRBJ2-7; weak D call: TRBD2 (6 bases). Germline assignment: CDR1 SNHLY and CDR2 FYNNEI. The length of the CDR3 is 12 residues. Trimming pared 5 bases from V and 3 bases from J, leaving 8 bases between. The CDR3 sequence is CASSLGGYEQYF. The CDR3 DNA is TGTGCCAGCAGTTTGGGGGGCTACGAGCAGTACTTC.

CDR3 protein: CASSDYVDSNTEAFF. The CDR3 nucleotides read TGTGCCAGCAGTGACTACGTAGACAGCAACACTGAAGCTTTCTTT. This sequence joins TRBV2 and TRBJ1-1; maybe TRBD1 (5 bases). The V gene's germline CDR1 is SNHLY and CDR2 FYNNEI. There are 15 residues in the CDR3. Trimming shortened V by 3 bases and J by 2 bases, and 13 bases separated the two germline ends.

V usage is TRBV4-3 and J usage is TRBJ2-1; maybe TRBD2 (7 bases). CDR1 and CDR2 (germline): LGHNA, YSLEER. With 4 bases removed from V and 3 bases from J, the gap between germline ends came to 19 bases. This CDR3 has 17 residues. The CDR3 DNA reads as TGCGCCAGCAGCCGCGGCCCAAAGGGGGGGAGCTACAATGAGCAGTTCTTC. Amino acids: CASSRGPKGGSYNEQFF.

V usage is TRBV18 and J usage is TRBJ1-2, with D tentatively TRBD1 (5 bases). Germline CDR1 and CDR2: KGHSH and LQKENI. This CDR3 is 16 amino acids long. Trimming cost V 1 base and J 1 base, with 13 bases left between them. CDR3 residues: CASSPRGGARNYGYTF. Written as DNA, the CDR3 is TGTGCCAGCTCACCACGTGGAGGGGCCCGTAACTATGGCTACACCTTC.

This chain connects TRBV27 to TRBJ2-7, with unresolved D. V was clipped by 0 bases and J by 1 base, with 10 bases between them. Germline V lookup: CDR1 MNHEY, CDR2 SMNVEV (reference sequence). CDR3 length equals 15 residues. The CDR3 spells CASSLSGLLSYEQYF. DNA for the CDR3: TGTGCCAGCAGTTTATCTGGGCTCCTATCCTACGAGCAGTACTTC.

Sample share makes this clone medium-sized (0.01 to 0.1%). The V gene is TRBV28, the J gene TRBJ1-3; 9 bases are a match to TRBD1. CDR3 size: 15 residues. Germline V gene sequence: CDR1 MDHEN, CDR2 SYDVKM. V was pared by 3 bases and J by 0 bases, with 0 bases of the junction left unmatched. CDR3 nucleotides: TGTGCCAGCAGTTTGGGACAGGGCTCTGGAAACACCATATATTTT. Translating gives CASSLGQGSGNTIYF.

The chain joins TRBV28 to TRBJ1-2; 7 bases match TRBD1. The CDR3 loop spans 14 amino acids. Trimming at V came to 6 bases and at J to 4 bases, leaving 8 bases not matched to a gene. Germline values: CDR1 MDHEN, CDR2 SYDVKM. The CDR3 bases are TGTGCCAGCAGACCCGACAGGGAATTCTATGGCTACACCTTC. Translating gives CASRPDREFYGYTF.